This TCR beta chain was found in a study of T cell responses to AZD1222 COVID-19 vaccine. Whole-study findings and limits: Unmutated variant regions are reportedly the target of nearly half of TCRs that are spike-specific.

CDR3 size: 18 residues. Germline lookup yields CDR1 LNHDA and CDR2 SQIVND (reference sequence). V shed 7 bases and J 3 bases; nucleotides not matched to a gene: 9. Assay used: immunoSEQ multiplex PCR; TCRdb lists only in-frame clones, some missing. The data hold 100,000 to 150,000 clones, with roughly 88% observed a single time. In regard to this clone: The antigen is not known.

Sequencing was performed on peripheral blood, taken on day 0 of AZD1222 vaccination. The receptor's source is an adult in good health. V gene TRBV19 combines with J gene TRBJ2-6; TRBD2 aligns across 13 bases. CDR3 DNA: TGTGCCAGTACCCGGACTAGCGGGGGAGTTGGTGGGGCCAACGTCCTGACTTTC. This encodes CASTRTSGGVGGANVLTF.